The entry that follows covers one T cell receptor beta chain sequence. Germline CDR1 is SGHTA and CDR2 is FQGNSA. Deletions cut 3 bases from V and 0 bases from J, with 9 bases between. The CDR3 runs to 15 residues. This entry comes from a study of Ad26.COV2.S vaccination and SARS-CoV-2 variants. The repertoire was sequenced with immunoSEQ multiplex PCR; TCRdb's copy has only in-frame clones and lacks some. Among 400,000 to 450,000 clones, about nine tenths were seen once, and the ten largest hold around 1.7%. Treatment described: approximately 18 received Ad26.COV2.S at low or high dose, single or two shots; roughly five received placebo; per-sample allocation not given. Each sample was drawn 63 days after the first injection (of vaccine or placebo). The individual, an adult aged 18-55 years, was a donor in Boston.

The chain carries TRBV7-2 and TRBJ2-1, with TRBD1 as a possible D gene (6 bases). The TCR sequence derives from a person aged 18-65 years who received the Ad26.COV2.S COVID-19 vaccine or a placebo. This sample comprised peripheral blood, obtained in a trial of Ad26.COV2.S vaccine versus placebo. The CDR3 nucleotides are TGTGCCAGCAGCTTCCGGGACAACTCCTACAATGAGCAGTTCTTC. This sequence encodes CASSFRDNSYNEQFF.